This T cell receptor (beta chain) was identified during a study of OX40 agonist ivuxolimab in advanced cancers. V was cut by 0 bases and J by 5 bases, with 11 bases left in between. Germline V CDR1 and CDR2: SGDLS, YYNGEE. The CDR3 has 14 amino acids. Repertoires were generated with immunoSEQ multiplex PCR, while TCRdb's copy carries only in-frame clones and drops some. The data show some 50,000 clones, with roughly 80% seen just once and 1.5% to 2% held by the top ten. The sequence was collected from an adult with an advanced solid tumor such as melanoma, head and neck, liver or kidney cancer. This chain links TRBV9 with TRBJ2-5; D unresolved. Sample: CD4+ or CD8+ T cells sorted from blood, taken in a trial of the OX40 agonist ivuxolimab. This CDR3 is CASSVDPMGETQYF. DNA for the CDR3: TGTGCCAGCAGCGTAGACCCTATGGGGGAGACCCAGTACTTC. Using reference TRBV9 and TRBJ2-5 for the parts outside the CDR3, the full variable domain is DSGVTQTPKHLITATGQRVTLRCSPRSGDLSVYWYQQSLDQGLQFLIQYYNGEERAKGNILERFSAQQFPDLHSELNLSSLELGDSALYFCASSVDPMGETQYFGPGTRLLVL.